These 12 T cell receptor beta chains share one sample of origin, sequenced in a study of identifying expanded T cells in peripheral blood. Assay: immunoSEQ multiplex PCR; the TCRdb copy retains only in-frame clones and omits some. The data contain around 70,000 clones, 85% to 90% of them seen just once; the ten biggest clones take up 3% to 4%. Sequencing input: blood. These TCRs come from a person aged 18-70 years in good health.

The chain links TRBV19 to TRBJ1-4; D uncertain. The ends were cut back, 6 bases at V and 2 bases at J, with 19 bases in the middle. The CDR3 loop spans 17 amino acids. CDR1 LNHDA and CDR2 SQIVND come from the germline V gene (reference sequence). CDR3 protein: CASRSGVSHFTNEKLFF. The CDR3 DNA reads TGTGCCAGTAGAAGTGGTGTCTCGCATTTCACTAATGAAAAACTGTTTTTT.

The chain links TRBV19 to TRBJ2-5, with D perhaps matching TRBD2 (5 bases). Matching the DNA end better, TRBJ2-7 makes the J call doubtful. CDR3 length equals 13 residues. Germline CDR1 is LNHDA and CDR2 is SQIVND (reference sequence). The CDR3: CASSKAAGYEQYF. The CDR3, as DNA: TGTGCCAGTAGTAAAGCGGCAGGATACGAGCAGTACTTC.

The rearrangement links TRBV7-8 to TRBJ2-3, with 10 bases identical to TRBD2. The ends lost 1 base at V and 4 bases at J; junction bases unmatched: 5. The CDR3 loop spans 16 amino acids. Per the germline V gene, CDR1 is SGHVS and CDR2 is FQNEAQ. For the CDR3, the DNA is TGTGCCAGCAGCTTAGTAGCGGGGGGCGCGGCAGATACGCAGTATTTT. Protein sequence: CASSLVAGGAADTQYF.

This sequence joins TRBV6-5 and TRBJ2-1; 7 bases fit TRBD2. V was clipped by 2 bases and J by 4 bases; unmatched bases: 2. CDR1 and CDR2 (germline): MNHEY, SVGAGI. The CDR3 totals 14 residues. The CDR3 sequence is CASSYLAEYNEQFF. CDR3 in DNA: TGTGCCAGCAGTTACCTAGCGGAGTACAATGAGCAGTTCTTC.

This clone was counted once. This rearrangement joins TRBV28 to TRBJ2-5; D is perhaps TRBD2 (7 bases). With 5 bases removed from V and 0 bases from J, the gap between germline ends came to 16 bases. The CDR3 is 16 residues long. CDR1 and CDR2 (germline): MDHEN, SYDVKM. The CDR3 nucleotides read TGTGCCAGCAGTCCTTCAGGGGAGGGGTACCAAGAGACCCAGTACTTC. Residues: CASSPSGEGYQETQYF. Looking up the rest from reference TRBV28 and TRBJ2-5 gives the full variable domain: DVKVTQSSRYLVKRTGEKVFLECVQDMDHENMFWYRQDPGLGLRLIYFSYDVKMKEKGDIPEGYSVSREKKERFSLILESASTNQTSMYLCASSPSGEGYQETQYFGPGTRLLVL.

The chain recombines TRBV5-5 with TRBJ2-1; D perhaps matches TRBD2 (6 bases). The CDR3 is made up of 15 amino acids. The V end was cut by 4 bases, the J end by 1 base, with 12 bases between. Germline CDR1 is SGHKS and CDR2 is YYEKEE (reference sequence). In DNA, the CDR3 is TGTGCCAGCAGCCTTTATAGCGGTTCCTACAATGAGCAGTTCTTC. This encodes CASSLYSGSYNEQFF.

J is TRBJ2-3 and V is TRBV19; TRBD2 agrees at 8 bases. This CDR3 spans 15 amino acids. V lost 4 bases, J lost 5 bases, and 8 bases stayed unmatched. Germline V gives CDR1 LNHDA, CDR2 SQIVND (reference sequence). CDR3 protein: CASSRPGLGRDTQYF. The CDR3 nucleotides read TGTGCCAGTAGTAGGCCGGGACTAGGAAGAGATACGCAGTATTTT.

The chain links TRBV2 to TRBJ2-5; D is uncertain. The V gene lost 9 bases and the J gene lost 1 base, with 6 bases spanning the gap. CDR1 SNHLY and CDR2 FYNNEI come from the germline V gene. CDR3 size: 11 residues. CDR3 residues: CASDFQETQYF. The CDR3 DNA reads as TGTGCCAGTGATTTCCAAGAGACCCAGTACTTC.

In nucleotides, the CDR3 is TGCGCCAGCAGCCACGACACGAATTCCATGGCGTTCTTC. Translating gives CASSHDTNSMAFF. The rearrangement uses TRBV4-3 and TRBJ2-1; D is uncertain. Deletions cut 3 bases from V and 15 bases from J, with 18 bases between. Germline V gene lookup returns CDR1 LGHNA and CDR2 YSLEER. The CDR3 totals 13 residues.

The chain recombines TRBV30 with TRBJ1-5; D is uncertain. The CDR3 has 12 residues. Germline-derived CDR1 and CDR2 are GTSNPN and SVGIG (reference sequence). The ends were cut back, 4 bases at V and 3 bases at J, with 7 bases in the middle. The CDR3 region is CAWNKPNQPQHF. In nucleotides, the CDR3 is TGTGCCTGGAATAAACCCAATCAGCCCCAGCATTTT.

The chain recombines TRBV9 with TRBJ2-1, with 8 bases lining up with TRBD1. V gave up 5 bases and J gave up 6 bases; unmatched junction bases: 4. Germline V gene lookup returns CDR1 SGDLS and CDR2 YYNGEE. This CDR3 is built from 13 residues. The CDR3 sequence: CASSYGQGNEQFF. In DNA form, the CDR3 reads TGTGCCAGCAGTTACGGACAGGGCAATGAGCAGTTCTTC. The whole variable domain, remainder taken from reference TRBV9 and TRBJ2-1, is DSGVTQTPKHLITATGQRVTLRCSPRSGDLSVYWYQQSLDQGLQFLIQYYNGEERAKGNILERFSAQQFPDLHSELNLSSLELGDSALYFCASSYGQGNEQFFGPGTRLTVL.

This clone was counted only a few times. The rearrangement joins TRBV25-1 to TRBJ2-4; D gene ambiguous. The V end was cut by 3 bases, the J end by 8 bases, with 8 bases between. The CDR3 totals 12 residues. Per germline, CDR1 MGHDK and CDR2 SYGVNS. DNA for the CDR3: TGTGCCAGCAGTGAGTCCGCGGACATTCAGTACTTC. Translation: CASSESADIQYF.